This T cell receptor beta chain was recovered during a study of blood T cell repertoires in COVID-19. As for the study in general: The samples span acute and convalescent COVID-19 from the United States, Italy and Spain. Nucleic acid was either cDNA or gDNA, and it came from T cells, B-cell-depleted T cells, or PBMCs.

The germline CDR1 and CDR2 sequences are SNHLY and FYNNEI. V was cut by 5 bases and J by 3 bases, with 13 bases left in between. CDR3 length equals 14 residues. In the original processing: Amplified reference gene primers provided the basis for estimating nucleated cell counts. Assay: immunoSEQ multiplex PCR; the TCRdb copy retains only in-frame clones and omits some. V, J and clone size reflect that table, while D and trimming were determined from the DNA. Of 70,000 to 95,000 clones listed, approximately 91% were seen once; the top ten hold 5.5% to 7.5%. This clonotype originated in a man in his 70s with acute or convalescent COVID-19. The sequenced sample was peripheral blood. The rearrangement links TRBV2 to TRBJ1-1; D might be TRBD1 (5 bases). The CDR3 DNA follows: TGTGCCAGCAGTTGGATTCAAGGGGACACTGAAGCTTTCTTT. The encoded protein is CASSWIQGDTEAFF.